This passage covers 8 T cell receptor beta chains from one sample sequenced in a study of T cell responses to AZD1222 COVID-19 vaccine. The table came from immunoSEQ multiplex PCR; TCRdb's copy has only in-frame clones and leaves some out. The sample lists roughly 40,000 clones; 90% were seen once. The material was peripheral blood, obtained 28 days after the second AZD1222 dose. These receptors were obtained from an adult who received the AZD1222 COVID-19 vaccine.

Only one count was recorded for this clone. This chain joins TRBV6-5 and TRBJ1-1; 10 bases map to TRBD1. Germline CDR1 and CDR2: MNHEY and SVGAGI. This CDR3 is built from 14 residues. Trimming took 7 bases from V and 4 from J; bases not matched to a gene: 6. The CDR3 DNA reads TGTGCCAGCATTTCGGACAGGGGGATCACTGAAGCTTTCTTT. Its translation: CASISDRGITEAFF.

This chain connects TRBV19 to TRBJ1-2; D is unresolved. Germline CDR1 LNHDA, CDR2 SQIVND (reference sequence). The CDR3 totals 15 residues. V was pared by 3 bases and J by 0 bases, with 11 bases between. The CDR3: CASSITSSTNYGYTF. Written as DNA, the CDR3 is TGTGCCAGTAGTATCACCTCCTCGACTAACTATGGCTACACCTTC.

This chain links TRBV6-2 or TRBV6-3 with TRBJ2-1; 7 bases map to TRBD1. Unmatched junction bases numbered 2, after V lost 3 bases and J lost 6 bases. The CDR3 totals 13 residues. Germline loops: CDR1 MNHEY, CDR2 SVGEGT. The CDR3, as DNA: TGTGCCAGCAGTTATCGGGACAGCAATGAGCAGTTCTTC. Its protein is CASSYRDSNEQFF.

This chain joins TRBV6-6 and TRBJ2-7, with D uncertain. The V gene lost 7 bases and the J gene lost 3 bases, with 16 bases spanning the gap. The germline V gene encodes CDR1 MNHNY and CDR2 SVGAGI (reference sequence). The CDR3 consists of 14 residues. CDR3 in DNA: TGTGCCAGCATACAAACTGCCCCTCTCTACGAGCAGTACTTC. This sequence encodes CASIQTAPLYEQYF.

The rearrangement links TRBV6-2 or TRBV6-3 to TRBJ1-1, with D tentatively TRBD1 (5 bases). Germline V lookup: CDR1 MNHEY, CDR2 SVGEGT. CDR3 length: 17 amino acids. V dropped 2 bases and J dropped 4 bases, with 20 bases sitting between them. Written as DNA, the CDR3 is TGTGCCAGCAGTTACCTGATGGTGGGGGGGAGCGGCACTGAAGCTTTCTTT. Amino acids: CASSYLMVGGSGTEAFF.

The rearrangement uses TRBV30 and TRBJ1-1; a weak D match, TRBD1 (5 bases). Germline V lookup: CDR1 GTSNPN, CDR2 SVGIG (reference sequence). V was pared by 2 bases and J by 1 base, with 14 bases between. The CDR3 contains 15 residues. The CDR3 coding sequence is TGTGCCTGGAGTTTGCGGGGGAAAGGGAACACTGAAGCTTTCTTT. Encoded protein: CAWSLRGKGNTEAFF.

This chain uses TRBV9 with TRBJ1-5; D remains unclear. CDR1 SGDLS and CDR2 YYNGEE come from the germline V gene. Trimming took 5 bases from V and 7 from J, leaving 13 bases between them. The CDR3 is made up of 13 amino acids. Here the CDR3 reads CASSRDERQPQHF. Written as DNA, the CDR3 is TGTGCCAGCAGTCGCGACGAGCGGCAGCCCCAGCATTTT.

V and J are TRBV23-1 and TRBJ2-5, with 8 bases fitting TRBD2. TRBV23-1 is placed among ORFs of uncertain function. V shed 7 bases and J 4 bases; nucleotides not matched to a gene: 8. The CDR3 is 14 amino acids. The CDR3, as DNA: TGCGCCAGCACGTCACTAGCGGTAGGAGAGACCCAGTACTTC. It yields the protein CASTSLAVGETQYF.